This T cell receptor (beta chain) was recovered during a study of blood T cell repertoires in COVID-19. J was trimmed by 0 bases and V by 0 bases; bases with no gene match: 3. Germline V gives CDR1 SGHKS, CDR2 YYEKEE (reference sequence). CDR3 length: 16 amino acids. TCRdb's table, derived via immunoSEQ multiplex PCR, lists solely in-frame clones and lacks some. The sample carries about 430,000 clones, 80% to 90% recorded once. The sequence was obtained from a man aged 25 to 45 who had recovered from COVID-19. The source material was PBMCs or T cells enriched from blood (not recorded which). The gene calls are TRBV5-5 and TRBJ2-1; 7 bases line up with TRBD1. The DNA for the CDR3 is TGTGCCAGCAGCTTGGGACCAGGGGGCTCCTACAATGAGCAGTTCTTC. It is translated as CASSLGPGGSYNEQFF.